The clone carrying this T cell receptor (beta chain) was seen only a few times. Its cognate antigen is unknown. Germline V gene data show CDR1 as PRHDT and CDR2 as FYEKMQ (reference sequence). The CDR3 consists of 14 residues. Between the trimmed V and J ends, which lost 7 bases and 5 bases, there was a span of 15 bases. These data are taken from a study of T cells in localized non-small cell lung cancer. The assay was immunoSEQ multiplex PCR, and TCRdb's table has in-frame clones only and misses some. The sample includes tens of thousands of clones, around 79% of them seen just once. Study outcomes and limitations: A median of approximately 50 clones ranked among the top 100 in tumor appeared in adjacent lung. Uninvolved adjacent lung showed peak T cell clonality, exceeding tumor. The study sequenced only one region of the tumor. As a result, intratumor heterogeneity could not be excluded and remains possible. A higher density of T cells in blood coincided with extended overall survival.

The receptor was derived from a male donor at least 60 years old with stage III squamous cell lung carcinoma. The chain couples TRBV13 to TRBJ2-1; a possible D gene is TRBD2 (6 bases). The source material was peripheral blood, sampled before any cancer treatment. CDR3 sequence reads: CASNHGAGHNEQFF. The CDR3 bases are TGTGCCAGCAACCACGGGGCGGGGCACAATGAGCAGTTCTTC.